Listed here are 31 T cell receptor beta chains from one sample, sequenced in a study of T cell responses to AZD1222 COVID-19 vaccine (dated by TCRdb to the early 2020s). The time point label on this specimen signifies: about 28 days (+/-7) after the second vaccine dose. The library was made by the immunoSEQ multiplex PCR assay. TCRdb limited this immuneACCESS table to in-frame rearrangements with V and J called. A share of clones is missing; checked studies link under half to unresolved V genes, and the rest is unexplained. The sample records approximately 180,000 clones, around 90% of which are singletons. The ten largest clonotypes hold 20% to 30% of the sample. The input for sequencing was peripheral blood, taken 28 days after the second AZD1222 dose. The source of these receptors is an adult who received the AZD1222 COVID-19 vaccine.

V usage is TRBV7-8 and J usage is TRBJ1-1, with 7 bases fitting TRBD1. Germline CDR1 is SGHVS and CDR2 is FQNEAQ. With 5 bases clipped from V and 4 bases from J, the junction kept 10 bases outside the gene matches. This CDR3 spans 15 amino acids. CDR3 sequence (DNA): TGTGCCAGCAGCCGAGGGGGCGCAGGGGGCACTGAAGCTTTCTTT. It specifies CASSRGGAGGTEAFF.

This chain joins TRBV6-5 and TRBJ2-3; TRBD2 matches at 9 bases. This CDR3 has 15 amino acids. The V and J ends lost 0 bases and 4 bases, in that order; junction bases with no gene match: 2. Germline CDR1 and CDR2: MNHEY and SVGAGI. CDR3 sequence: CASSYSGLAADTQYF. The CDR3 DNA reads TGTGCCAGCAGTTACTCGGGACTAGCAGCAGATACGCAGTATTTT.

This clone was seen a handful of times. This chain connects TRBV6-5 to TRBJ2-7; D unclear. Germline assignment: CDR1 MNHEY and CDR2 SVGAGI. This CDR3 has 12 residues. V was clipped by 7 bases and J by 4 bases, with 11 bases between them. DNA for the CDR3: TGTGCCAGCAATTATCGGATTTACGAGCAGTACTTC. It encodes CASNYRIYEQYF.

V usage is TRBV7-9 and J usage is TRBJ2-7, with TRBD2 as a possible D gene (6 bases). The CDR3 has 13 residues. Deletions cut 10 bases from V and 3 bases from J, with 16 bases between. Germline V gene sequence: CDR1 SEHNR, CDR2 FQNEAQ (reference sequence). CDR3 sequence reads: CAILRGDNYEQYF. The CDR3 DNA is TGTGCCATTCTACGCGGGGATAACTACGAGCAGTACTTC.

The chain carries TRBV28 and TRBJ2-3; 7 nucleotides line up with TRBD2. The CDR3 covers 14 residues. CDR1 MDHEN and CDR2 SYDVKM come from the germline V gene. Trimming took 7 bases from V and 1 from J; bases not matched to a gene: 5. The CDR3 DNA follows: TGTGCCAGCAAATTGGGAGGGGGCACAGATACGCAGTATTTT. This sequence encodes CASKLGGGTDTQYF.

The chain combines TRBV6-5 with TRBJ1-1; D gene unclear. V dropped 0 bases and J dropped 4 bases, with 12 bases sitting between them. Germline V lookup: CDR1 MNHEY, CDR2 SVGAGI. The CDR3 is made up of 15 amino acids. Here the CDR3 reads CASSYSYSPSTEAFF. The CDR3 region has the DNA TGTGCCAGCAGTTACTCCTATTCTCCCTCCACTGAAGCTTTCTTT.

V gene TRBV19 combines with J gene TRBJ2-3; 9 positions match TRBD1. The V and J ends lost 7 bases and 6 bases, in that order; junction bases with no gene match: 5. CDR1 LNHDA and CDR2 SQIVND come from the germline V gene (reference sequence). This CDR3 has 13 residues. The CDR3 is CASIGQGKDTQYF. The CDR3 DNA sequence: TGTGCCAGTATTGGACAGGGGAAGGATACGCAGTATTTT.

The gene calls are TRBV28 and TRBJ1-3, with D tentatively TRBD1 (5 bases). V gave up 6 bases and J gave up 0 bases, with 15 bases separating them. This CDR3 has 16 residues. Germline-derived CDR1 and CDR2 are MDHEN and SYDVKM. The CDR3 reads CASSSPRTSSGNTIYF. The CDR3 DNA is TGTGCCAGCAGCTCACCTAGGACAAGCTCTGGAAACACCATATATTTT.

The chain combines TRBV24-1 with TRBJ2-3; 7 nucleotides agree with TRBD1. Germline trimming cut 11 bases from V and 2 bases from J; bases unmatched to any gene: 6. Germline loops: CDR1 KGHDR, CDR2 SFDVKD. CDR3 size: 13 residues. CDR3 sequence: CAIQTGNTDTQYF. Written as DNA, the CDR3 is TGTGCCATCCAGACAGGGAACACAGATACGCAGTATTTT.

J is TRBJ2-7 and V is TRBV18; TRBD1 might be the D (6 bases). The germline gives CDR1 KGHSH, CDR2 LQKENI. The CDR3 runs to 15 residues. V lost 0 bases and J 6 bases, leaving 15 bases between the germline ends. CDR3 sequence reads: CASSPPGKQGGEQYF. In DNA form, the CDR3 reads TGTGCCAGCTCACCACCGGGGAAACAGGGTGGCGAGCAGTACTTC.

The chain combines TRBV30 with TRBJ2-7; no clear D. Trimming removed 0 bases at V and 6 bases at J, with 6 bases between. The CDR3 is 11 amino acids. CDR1 is GTSNPN, CDR2 SVGIG, per germline (reference sequence). The CDR3 DNA sequence: TGTGCCTGGAGTGTTCGGGCCGAGCAGTACTTC. This encodes CAWSVRAEQYF.

The rearrangement joins TRBV29-1 to TRBJ2-7; D unresolved. Germline V gives CDR1 SQVTM, CDR2 ANQGSEA. V was shortened by 6 bases and J by 3 bases, with 15 bases between the two germline ends. This CDR3 has 13 residues. In nucleotides, the CDR3 is TGCAGCGTCAAGGACGGAAGAGACTACGAGCAGTACTTC. Translating gives CSVKDGRDYEQYF.

The chain uses TRBV6-5 and TRBJ2-3, with D uncertain. CDR3 length equals 15 residues. The V gene's germline CDR1 is MNHEY and CDR2 SVGAGI. With 2 bases removed from V and 1 base from J, the gap between germline ends came to 10 bases. As DNA, the CDR3 is TGTGCCAGCAGTTACCGCTCGGTGGGCACAGATACGCAGTATTTT. As protein: CASSYRSVGTDTQYF.

This chain connects TRBV2 to TRBJ2-1; TRBD2 is a possible D gene (5 bases). This CDR3 region has 17 residues. Germline CDR1 and CDR2: SNHLY and FYNNEI. Trimming shortened V by 3 bases and J by 2 bases, and 17 bases separated the two germline ends. The DNA for the CDR3 is TGTGCCAGCAGTGAGTTGGCTAGCAGACCCCCCTACAATGAGCAGTTCTTC. This gives the protein CASSELASRPPYNEQFF.

The rearrangement links TRBV30 to TRBJ1-3; D uncertain. The CDR3 runs to 10 residues. Trimming cost V 5 bases and J 8 bases, with 7 bases left between them. Germline V lookup: CDR1 GTSNPN, CDR2 SVGIG (reference sequence). The CDR3 region has the DNA TGTGCCTGGGGGCGGGACACCATATATTTT. Amino acid sequence: CAWGRDTIYF.

This clone was counted between two and nine times. The genes are TRBV7-2 and TRBJ2-7, with D possibly matching TRBD2 (6 bases). The CDR3 loop spans 16 amino acids. Trimming removed 5 bases from V and 1 base from J, with 18 bases in between. CDR1 SGHTA and CDR2 FQGNSA come from the germline V gene. The CDR3 sequence is CASSPRTGEVSYEQYF. The CDR3 DNA sequence: TGTGCCAGCAGCCCGAGAACGGGGGAGGTATCCTACGAGCAGTACTTC.

The chain carries TRBV7-9 and TRBJ1-6, with TRBD1 as a possible D gene (5 bases). Germline V gene lookup returns CDR1 SEHNR and CDR2 FQNEAQ (reference sequence). V was trimmed by 5 bases and J by 4 bases, leaving 9 bases between them. There are 14 residues in the CDR3. The CDR3 DNA reads as TGTGCCAGCAGCACGACAGAGTATAATTCACCCCTCCACTTT. It translates to CASSTTEYNSPLHF.

The chain recombines TRBV12-3 or TRBV12-4 with TRBJ1-4; D is unclear. CDR3 length equals 13 residues. With 1 base removed from V and 8 bases from J, the gap between germline ends came to 8 bases. CDR3 DNA: TGTGCCAGCAGTTTAGGCCTAGGCGAAAAACTGTTTTTT. Residues: CASSLGLGEKLFF.

This chain uses TRBV5-4 with TRBJ2-5; D may be TRBD2 (6 bases). V was pared by 4 bases and J by 4 bases, with 20 bases between. Germline CDR1 reads SGHNT; CDR2 reads YYREEE (reference sequence). The CDR3 runs 16 residues. The CDR3 loop reads CASSGWLREGIETQYF. In DNA form, the CDR3 reads TGTGCCAGCAGCGGGTGGCTGCGGGAAGGGATAGAGACCCAGTACTTC.

This chain links TRBV30 with TRBJ2-5; 8 bases fit TRBD2. CDR1 is GTSNPN and CDR2 is SVGIG in the germline V gene (reference sequence). Trimming cost V 3 bases and J 3 bases; bases outside gene matches: 9. CDR3 size: 15 residues. The CDR3 nucleotides are TGTGCCTGGAGCCTATGGCGGGGGGCGGAAGAGACCCAGTACTTC. This gives the protein CAWSLWRGAEETQYF. The variable domain in full, with the rest retrieved from reference TRBV30 and TRBJ2-5, is SQTIHQWPATLVQPVGSPLSLECTVEGTSNPNLYWYRQAAGRGLQLLFYSVGIGQISSEVPQNLSASRPQDRQFILSSKKLLLSDSGFYLCAWSLWRGAEETQYFGPGTRLLVL.

This clone is a singleton in its sample. The V and J genes are TRBV18 and TRBJ1-5, with D perhaps TRBD1 (5 bases). V dropped 1 base and J dropped 5 bases, with 6 bases sitting between them. This CDR3 comprises 13 residues. Germline V CDR1 and CDR2: KGHSH, LQKENI. The chain's CDR3 is CASSPRGDQPQHF. Here the CDR3 DNA reads TGTGCCAGCTCACCACGGGGGGATCAGCCCCAGCATTTT.

This clone was seen only once. This chain connects TRBV19 to TRBJ1-5, with a possible D match to TRBD1 (5 bases). Germline CDR1 and CDR2: LNHDA and SQIVND (reference sequence). The CDR3 totals 14 residues. Trimming shortened V by 5 bases and J by 4 bases, and 12 bases separated the two germline ends. The CDR3 DNA sequence: TGTGCCAGTAGTTTCGGGACCCCTAATCAGCCCCAGCATTTT. It is translated as CASSFGTPNQPQHF. The full variable domain, its missing parts supplied by reference TRBV19 and TRBJ1-5, is DGGITQSPKYLFRKEGQNVTLSCEQNLNHDAMYWYRQDPGQGLRLIYYSQIVNDFQKGDIAEGYSVSREKKESFPLTVTSAQKNPTAFYLCASSFGTPNQPQHFGDGTRLSIL.

The chain combines TRBV7-9 with TRBJ1-4; D is perhaps TRBD1 (6 bases). Trimming took 4 bases from V and 8 from J, leaving 17 bases between them. CDR3 length: 15 amino acids. From germline, CDR1 is SEHNR and CDR2 FQNEAQ (reference sequence). CDR3 protein: CASSSTQGIEEKLFF. DNA for the CDR3: TGTGCCAGCAGCTCTACCCAGGGGATTGAAGAAAAACTGTTTTTT.

This chain's CDR3 is CASSPQQGVTSYEQYF. Written as DNA, the CDR3 is TGTGCCAGTAGTCCCCAACAGGGGGTGACCTCCTACGAGCAGTACTTC. V and J are TRBV19 and TRBJ2-7; 8 nucleotides match TRBD1. V dropped 5 bases and J dropped 0; count of bases not matched to a gene: 9. Germline loops: CDR1 LNHDA, CDR2 SQIVND (reference sequence). The CDR3 totals 16 residues.

The genes are TRBV4-2 and TRBJ2-1; 11 bases fit TRBD2. This CDR3 comprises 18 residues. Trimming removed 4 bases from V and 2 bases from J; junction bases left unmatched: 10. Germline CDR1 reads LGHNA; CDR2 reads YNFKEQ. The CDR3 DNA reads as TGTGCCAGCAGCCCTAATCCAGATAGCGGGAGGGCCTACAATGAGCAGTTCTTC. Translation gives CASSPNPDSGRAYNEQFF.

V and J are TRBV7-2 and TRBJ2-2; D ambiguous. The CDR3 consists of 16 residues. Germline V gene lookup returns CDR1 SGHTA and CDR2 FQGNSA. The V and J ends lost 2 bases and 6 bases respectively, with 16 bases between them. The CDR3 spells CASSLTAQLYAGELFF. The CDR3 DNA sequence: TGTGCCAGCAGCTTAACTGCACAACTGTATGCCGGGGAGCTGTTTTTT. Based on the CDR3 plus reference TRBV7-2 and TRBJ2-2, the full variable domain is GAGVSQSPSNKVTEKGKDVELRCDPISGHTALYWYRQSLGQGLEFLIYFQGNSAPDKSGLPSDRFSAERTGGSVSTLTIQRTQQEDSAVYLCASSLTAQLYAGELFFGEGSRLTVL.

CDR3 nucleotide sequence: TGTGCCAGCGGGACTAGCGGGTGGGTAAATGAGCAGTTCTTC. Translation gives CASGTSGWVNEQFF. V and J are TRBV28 and TRBJ2-1; 12 bases are shared with TRBD2. In germline, CDR1 is MDHEN, CDR2 SYDVKM. The V gene end was trimmed by 8 bases and the J gene end by 7 bases; junction bases not matched to a gene: 6. The CDR3 consists of 14 residues.

This clone was seen more than once but under ten times. The chain combines TRBV7-2 with TRBJ1-3; no reliable D call. V lost 5 bases and J lost 3, with 11 bases in between. CDR1 is SGHTA, CDR2 FQGNSA, per germline. This CDR3 contains 14 residues. In nucleotides, the CDR3 is TGTGCCAGCAGCCAGGAGGCGATTGGAAACACCATATATTTT. Its translation is CASSQEAIGNTIYF.

This clone was seen more than once but under ten times. One junction end does not reproduce the germline sequence, and a read error may be involved. The chain combines TRBV28 with TRBJ1-5; D not resolved. CDR1 MDHEN and CDR2 SYDVKM come from the germline V gene. The CDR3 contains 11 residues. CDR3 nucleotide sequence: TGTGCCAGCAGTGTGACGGGTCCCCGGCATTTT. Its translation is CASSVTGPRHF.

V gene TRBV10-3 combines with J gene TRBJ1-2; 7 nucleotides match TRBD1. V was pared by 4 bases and J by 3 bases, with 5 bases of the junction left unmatched. This CDR3 is 14 amino acids long. The germline gives CDR1 ENHRY, CDR2 SYGVKD. The CDR3 here is CAISAQGGDYGYTF. In DNA form, the CDR3 reads TGTGCCATCAGTGCCCAGGGGGGGGACTATGGCTACACCTTC.

This rearrangement joins TRBV2 to TRBJ2-7; possibly TRBD2 for D (6 bases). V was trimmed by 1 base and J by 12 bases, leaving 10 bases between them. The germline V gene has CDR1 SNHLY and CDR2 FYNNEI. This CDR3 has 11 residues. The CDR3 region has the DNA TGTGCCAGCAGTGAAGGGGGGGTTCTGTACTTC. Residues: CASSEGGVLYF.